The clone carrying this TCR beta chain was detected ten times or more. Its antigen is not known. The sample belongs to a study of T-cell reconstitution after alpha-beta-depleted transplantation in children. Study-level points and caveats: A year had passed since transplant, and T-cell counts and diversity by then came mostly from newly produced T cells.

A TCRbeta library incorporating unique molecular identifiers was prepared. TCRdb re-derived calls from the PCR reads in MiXCR, one entry per CDR3 protein. Here the sample spans 600,000 to 700,000 distinct CDR3 sequences, around 14% being singletons. V shed 5 bases and J 3 bases; nucleotides not matched to a gene: 4. CDR3 length: 15 residues. Germline assignment: CDR1 SGHDT and CDR2 YYEEEE. The sequencing here drew on PBMCs, taken before TCRalphabeta/CD19-depleted stem cell transplant. The chain combines TRBV5-6 with TRBJ2-2; 10 positions match TRBD2. The receptor comes from a girl under 10 years old with congenital amegakaryocytic thrombocytopenia, due to receive a stem cell transplant. The CDR3 loop is CASRPGLADTGELFF. CDR3 sequence (DNA): TGTGCCAGCAGACCCGGACTAGCGGACACCGGGGAGCTGTTTTTT.